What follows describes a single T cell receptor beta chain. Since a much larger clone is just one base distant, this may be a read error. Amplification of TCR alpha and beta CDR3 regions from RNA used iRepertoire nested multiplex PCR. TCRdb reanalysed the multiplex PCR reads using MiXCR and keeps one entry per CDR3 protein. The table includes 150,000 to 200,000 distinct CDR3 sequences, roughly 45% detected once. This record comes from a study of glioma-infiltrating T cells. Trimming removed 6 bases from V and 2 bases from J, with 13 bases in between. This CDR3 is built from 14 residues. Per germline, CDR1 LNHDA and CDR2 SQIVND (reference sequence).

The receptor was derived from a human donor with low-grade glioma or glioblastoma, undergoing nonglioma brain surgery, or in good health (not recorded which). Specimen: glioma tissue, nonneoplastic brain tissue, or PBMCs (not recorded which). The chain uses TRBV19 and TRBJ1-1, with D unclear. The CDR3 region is CASSLSSINTEAFF. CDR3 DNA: TGTGCCAGTAGCCTTAGTTCGATCAACACTGAAGCTTTCTTT.